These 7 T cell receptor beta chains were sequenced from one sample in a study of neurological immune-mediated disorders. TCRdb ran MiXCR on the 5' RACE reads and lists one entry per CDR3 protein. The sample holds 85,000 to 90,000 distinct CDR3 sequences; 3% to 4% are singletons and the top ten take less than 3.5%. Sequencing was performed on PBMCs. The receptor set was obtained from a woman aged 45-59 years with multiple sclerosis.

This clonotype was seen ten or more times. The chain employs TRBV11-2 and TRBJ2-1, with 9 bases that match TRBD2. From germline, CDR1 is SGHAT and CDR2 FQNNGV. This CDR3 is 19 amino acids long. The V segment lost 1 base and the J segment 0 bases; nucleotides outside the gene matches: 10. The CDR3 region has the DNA TGTGCCAGCAGCTTAGGGATACCGGGACTAGCTTACTCCTACAATGAGCAGTTCTTC. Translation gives CASSLGIPGLAYSYNEQFF.

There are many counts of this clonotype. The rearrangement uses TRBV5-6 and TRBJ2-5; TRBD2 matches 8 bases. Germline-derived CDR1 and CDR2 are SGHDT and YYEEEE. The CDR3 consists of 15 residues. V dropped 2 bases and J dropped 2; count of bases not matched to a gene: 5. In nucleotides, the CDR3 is TGTGCCAGCAGCTTCCTAGCGGGTATACAAGAGACCCAGTACTTC. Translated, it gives CASSFLAGIQETQYF. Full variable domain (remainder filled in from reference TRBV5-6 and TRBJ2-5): DAGVTQSPTHLIKTRGQQVTLRCSPKSGHDTVSWYQQALGQGPQFIFQYYEEEERQRGNFPDRFSGHQFPNYSSELNVNALLLGDSALYLCASSFLAGIQETQYFGPGTRLLVL.

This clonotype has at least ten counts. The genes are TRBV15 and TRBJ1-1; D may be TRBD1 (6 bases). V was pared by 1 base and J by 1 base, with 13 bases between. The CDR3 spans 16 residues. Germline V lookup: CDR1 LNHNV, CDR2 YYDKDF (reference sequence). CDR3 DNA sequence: TGTGCCACCAGCAGAGGTCGGGGGGCCACGAACACTGAAGCTTTCTTT. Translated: CATSRGRGATNTEAFF. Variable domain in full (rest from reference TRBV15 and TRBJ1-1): DAMVIQNPRYQVTQFGKPVTLSCSQTLNHNVMYWYQQKSSQAPKLLFHYYDKDFNNEADTPDNFQSRRPNTSFCFLDIRSPGLGDTAMYLCATSRGRGATNTEAFFGQGTRLTVV.

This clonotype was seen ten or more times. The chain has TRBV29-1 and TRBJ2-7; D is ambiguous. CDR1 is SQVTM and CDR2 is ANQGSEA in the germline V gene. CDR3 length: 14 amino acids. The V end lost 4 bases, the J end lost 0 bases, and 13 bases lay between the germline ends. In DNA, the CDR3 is TGCAGCGTTGCGTACAGTTCTATCTCCTACGAGCAGTACTTC. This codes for CSVAYSSISYEQYF.

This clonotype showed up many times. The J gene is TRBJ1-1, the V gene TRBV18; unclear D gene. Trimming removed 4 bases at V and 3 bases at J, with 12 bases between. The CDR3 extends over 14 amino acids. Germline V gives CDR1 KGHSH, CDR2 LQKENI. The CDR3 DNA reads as TGTGCCAGCTCACTTACGACTCTGTACACTGAAGCTTTCTTT. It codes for CASSLTTLYTEAFF.

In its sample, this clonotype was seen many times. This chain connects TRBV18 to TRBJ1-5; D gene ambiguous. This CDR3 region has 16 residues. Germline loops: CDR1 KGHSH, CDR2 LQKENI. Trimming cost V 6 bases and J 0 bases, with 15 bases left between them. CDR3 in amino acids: CASSLTQRSSNQPQHF. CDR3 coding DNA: TGTGCCAGCTCCCTCACCCAACGATCTAGCAATCAGCCCCAGCATTTT. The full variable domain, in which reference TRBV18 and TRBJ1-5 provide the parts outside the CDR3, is NAGVMQNPRHLVRRRGQEARLRCSPMKGHSHVYWYRQLPEEGLKFMVYLQKENIIDESGMPKERFSAEFPKEGPSILRIQQVVRGDSAAYFCASSLTQRSSNQPQHFGDGTRLSIL.

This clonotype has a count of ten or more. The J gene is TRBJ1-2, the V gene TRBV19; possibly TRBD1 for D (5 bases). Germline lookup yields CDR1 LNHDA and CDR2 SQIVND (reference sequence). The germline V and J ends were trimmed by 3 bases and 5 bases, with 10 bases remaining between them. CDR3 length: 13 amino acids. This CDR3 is CASSIGGGYGYTF. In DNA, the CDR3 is TGTGCCAGTAGTATCGGCGGGGGTTATGGCTACACCTTC.